The 27 T cell receptor beta chains below were found in one sample sequenced in a study of blood T cell repertoires in COVID-19. The protocol was immunoSEQ multiplex PCR, while the TCRdb copy is restricted to in-frame clones and leaves out a portion. The sample carries 200,000 to 300,000 clones, about 86% recorded once. The sample taken for sequencing was peripheral blood. Receptors originate from a man in his fifties or sixties with acute or convalescent COVID-19.

The chain recombines TRBV29-1 with TRBJ2-5; D is possibly TRBD1 (6 bases). Trimming took 7 bases from V and 2 from J, leaving 20 bases between them. Germline CDR1 reads SQVTM; CDR2 reads ANQGSEA. There are 15 residues in the CDR3. CDR3 in DNA: TGCAGCGCCTCAACAAGTAGGACAGCACAAGAGACCCAGTACTTC. Protein sequence: CSASTSRTAQETQYF.

The chain combines TRBV5-8 with TRBJ2-3, with D tentatively TRBD2 (6 bases). CDR1 and CDR2 (germline): SGHTS, YDEGEE. This CDR3 is built from 15 residues. The V and J ends lost 4 bases and 0 bases respectively, with 12 bases between them. The DNA for the CDR3 is TGTGCCAGCAGCGTTAGCGGCCCCAGCACAGATACGCAGTATTTT. Residues: CASSVSGPSTDTQYF. The complete variable domain, with remaining parts taken from reference TRBV5-8 and TRBJ2-3, reads EAGVTQSPTHLIKTRGQQATLRCSPISGHTSVYWYQQALGLGLQFLLWYDEGEERNRGNFPPRFSGRQFPNYSSELNVNALELEDSALYLCASSVSGPSTDTQYFGPGTRLTVL.

The chain recombines TRBV11-2 with TRBJ1-2, with 7 bases matching TRBD1. The ends lost 3 bases at V and 4 bases at J; junction bases unmatched: 5. The CDR3 covers 14 residues. The germline V gene encodes CDR1 SGHAT and CDR2 FQNNGV. This CDR3 reads CASSLTGQRYGYTF. The DNA for the CDR3 is TGTGCCAGCAGCTTGACGGGACAGCGCTATGGCTACACCTTC.

This chain connects TRBV7-6 to TRBJ1-1, with 7 bases identical to TRBD1. After removal of 3 bases from V and 2 bases from J, the junction contained 6 bases not matched to a gene. Germline values: CDR1 SGHVS, CDR2 FNYEAQ. This CDR3 region has 15 residues. The CDR3 region has the DNA TGTGCCAGCAGCTTTAGGACAGGTGCAAACACTGAAGCTTTCTTT. This sequence encodes CASSFRTGANTEAFF.

The V gene is TRBV6-5, the J gene TRBJ2-2; D may be TRBD2 (5 bases). Trimming pared 6 bases from V and 3 bases from J, leaving 11 bases between. This CDR3 is built from 14 residues. Germline CDR1 MNHEY, CDR2 SVGAGI. The CDR3 DNA reads TGTGCCAGCAGGGCGCGGACTCACACCGGGGAGCTGTTTTTT. Its translation is CASRARTHTGELFF.

The CDR3 DNA reads as TGTGCCAGCAGCTTAGGGGTTTCCCCTGAAGCTTTCTTT. Its translation is CASSLGVSPEAFF. The chain has TRBV3-1 (or the pseudogene TRBV3-2) and TRBJ1-1, with D possibly being TRBD1 (5 bases). The length of the CDR3 is 13 residues. Germline lookup yields CDR1 LGHDT and CDR2 YNNKEL (reference sequence). V lost 5 bases and J lost 6, with 13 bases in between.

This chain connects TRBV5-1 to TRBJ2-7; 7 bases line up with TRBD2. The CDR3 length is 12 residues. The germline CDR1 and CDR2 sequences are SGHRS and YFSETQ. J was trimmed by 5 bases and V by 6 bases; bases with no gene match: 5. CDR3 DNA sequence: TGCGCCAGCACCATCGGGGGGAACGAGCAGTACTTC. It yields the protein CASTIGGNEQYF.

V and J are TRBV5-1 and TRBJ1-2; D is perhaps TRBD1 (6 bases). V was cut by 4 bases and J by 0 bases, with 10 bases left in between. The germline gives CDR1 SGHRS, CDR2 YFSETQ. The CDR3 covers 14 residues. In nucleotides, the CDR3 is TGCGCCAGCAGCCAGGGGCAGGCTAACTATGGCTACACCTTC. It is translated as CASSQGQANYGYTF.

The rearrangement links TRBV7-9 to TRBJ2-1; D unclear. Trimming left V 1 base short and J 3 bases short, with 4 bases between. CDR3 length: 13 amino acids. CDR1 and CDR2 (germline): SEHNR, FQNEAQ (reference sequence). CDR3 amino acids: CASSLDIYNEQFF. DNA for the CDR3: TGTGCCAGCAGCTTAGATATCTACAATGAGCAGTTCTTC.

The rearrangement joins TRBV4-2 to TRBJ2-1; 12 nucleotides line up with TRBD2. The junction had 5 bases not matched to a gene; V was cut back by 2 bases and J by 6 bases. This CDR3 has 16 residues. CDR1 and CDR2 from the germline V gene are LGHNA and YNFKEQ. The CDR3 is CASSQQLAGGLNEQFF. The CDR3 DNA follows: TGTGCCAGCAGCCAACAACTAGCGGGAGGTCTCAATGAGCAGTTCTTC.

V usage is TRBV5-1 and J usage is TRBJ2-7; D is undetermined. Deletions cut 0 bases from V and 7 bases from J, with 14 bases between. The CDR3 length is 14 residues. Germline CDR1 is SGHRS and CDR2 is YFSETQ. CDR3 in DNA: TGCGCCAGCAGCTTGGAGTCCCGACAAGGAGAGCAGTACTTC. It yields the protein CASSLESRQGEQYF.

This clone was seen a handful of times. The chain is built from TRBV29-1 and TRBJ1-2; 12 positions match TRBD1. Germline V gene data show CDR1 as SQVTM and CDR2 as ANQGSEA. This CDR3 has 15 amino acids. With 3 bases clipped from V and 8 bases from J, the junction kept 10 bases outside the gene matches. CDR3 DNA: TGCAGCGTTGAGGTCACCGGGACAGGGGGCGGAGGCTACACCTTC. It codes for CSVEVTGTGGGGYTF.

The chain recombines TRBV4-1 with TRBJ2-4; D ambiguous. V was trimmed by 1 base and J by 1 base, leaving 11 bases between them. CDR3 length equals 16 residues. Germline V lookup: CDR1 MGHRA, CDR2 YSYEKL. CDR3 amino acids: CASSQGAPLAKNIQYF. CDR3 nucleotide sequence: TGCGCCAGCAGCCAAGGGGCCCCCCTTGCCAAAAACATTCAGTACTTC.

This chain connects TRBV21-1 to TRBJ1-5; TRBD1, the table's D call, was not compared with the DNA. TRBV21-1 is deemed a pseudogene. The CDR3 runs to 13 residues. The CDR3 loop reads CASSKYTNQPQHF. CDR3 sequence (DNA): TGTGCCAGCAGCAAATACACGAATCAGCCCCAGCATTTT.

The chain couples TRBV11-3 to TRBJ2-7, with 10 bases fitting TRBD1. The CDR3 is 16 amino acids. Germline V CDR1 and CDR2: SGHNT, YENEEA. V was pared by 1 base and J by 3 bases, with 6 bases of the junction left unmatched. The CDR3 DNA reads TGTGCCAGCAGCTTAGGCCGGGACAGGGGTCTCTACGAGCAGTACTTC. It translates to CASSLGRDRGLYEQYF.

This clone turned up a few times. The rearrangement links TRBV10-1 to TRBJ1-2; TRBD1 matches at 7 bases. Germline values: CDR1 WNHNN, CDR2 SYGVQD (reference sequence). This CDR3 spans 16 amino acids. The V gene end was trimmed by 3 bases and the J gene end by 2 bases; junction bases not matched to a gene: 9. CDR3 sequence: CASSEDRDLLNYGYTF. The CDR3 DNA reads as TGCGCCAGCAGTGAAGACAGGGATCTTCTAAACTATGGCTACACCTTC.

V gene TRBV6-2 or TRBV6-3 combines with J gene TRBJ2-6; 8 bases map to TRBD1. Trimming removed 2 bases from V and 2 bases from J; junction bases left unmatched: 17. Germline V gene data show CDR1 as MNHEY and CDR2 as SVGEGT. The CDR3 totals 21 residues. CDR3 sequence (DNA): TGTGCCAGCAGTTACCCCGCGAACAGGGGGAAGTCGAGGCCTGGGGCCAACGTCCTGACTTTC. It encodes CASSYPANRGKSRPGANVLTF.

The chain uses TRBV27 and TRBJ1-4; no firm D call. CDR3 length: 17 amino acids. CDR1 MNHEY and CDR2 SMNVEV come from the germline V gene (reference sequence). The V end was cut by 5 bases, the J end by 0 bases, with 16 bases between. CDR3 sequence: CASSPIYEGATNEKLFF. CDR3 coding DNA: TGTGCCAGCAGTCCCATCTATGAGGGTGCAACTAATGAAAAACTGTTTTTT.

V usage is TRBV6-2 or TRBV6-3 and J usage is TRBJ1-2, with 7 bases matching TRBD1. The germline V gene encodes CDR1 MNHEY and CDR2 SVGEGT. The length of the CDR3 is 14 residues. With V trimmed by 6 bases and J by 7 bases, 11 bases remained unmatched. CDR3 region: CASSSRGFMSGYTF. The CDR3, as DNA: TGTGCCAGCAGCTCCAGGGGGTTCATGAGTGGCTACACCTTC.

The genes are TRBV9 and TRBJ2-1; 8 nucleotides match TRBD1. This CDR3 region has 14 residues. V lost 4 bases to trimming and J lost 6 bases; unmatched junction nucleotides: 6. From germline, CDR1 is SGDLS and CDR2 YYNGEE. This CDR3 is CASSFGQGANEQFF. The CDR3 DNA sequence: TGTGCCAGCAGCTTTGGACAGGGCGCCAATGAGCAGTTCTTC.

The rearrangement uses TRBV6-2 or TRBV6-3 and TRBJ2-7; no clear D. The CDR3 length is 14 residues. Germline-derived CDR1 and CDR2 are MNHEY and SVGEGT. V lost 0 bases and J lost 2, with 8 bases in between. The CDR3: CASSYSPGTYEQYF. The CDR3 DNA is TGTGCCAGCAGTTACTCACCGGGTACCTACGAGCAGTACTTC.

The chain carries TRBV7-8 and TRBJ1-2; TRBD1 aligns across 10 bases. Germline lookup yields CDR1 SGHVS and CDR2 FQNEAQ. Trimming removed 5 bases from V and 8 bases from J; junction bases left unmatched: 14. The CDR3 contains 16 residues. Here the CDR3 reads CASSPQGQGKPWGYTF. As DNA, the CDR3 is TGTGCCAGCAGCCCACAGGGACAGGGGAAGCCTTGGGGCTACACCTTC.

The V and J genes are TRBV9 and TRBJ2-1; 14 nucleotides agree with TRBD2. The CDR3 contains 18 residues. Germline-derived CDR1 and CDR2 are SGDLS and YYNGEE. J lost 2 bases, V lost 3 bases, and 7 bases had no gene match. CDR3 sequence reads: CASSATGTSGRTYNEQFF. The CDR3 DNA reads as TGTGCCAGCAGCGCCACCGGGACTAGCGGGAGAACCTACAATGAGCAGTTCTTC.

The rearrangement uses TRBV24-1 and TRBJ2-1; TRBD2 matches 7 bases. The trim removed 4 bases at V and 5 bases at J, leaving 7 bases unmatched. Germline V gene lookup returns CDR1 KGHDR and CDR2 SFDVKD. The CDR3 runs to 15 residues. The CDR3 loop is CATSDEREFHNEQFF. The CDR3 region has the DNA TGTGCCACCAGTGACGAGCGGGAATTCCACAATGAGCAGTTCTTC.

V gene TRBV4-2 combines with J gene TRBJ1-2, with no clear D. Germline CDR1 LGHNA, CDR2 YNFKEQ. V gave up 3 bases and J gave up 4 bases, with 9 bases separating them. The CDR3 contains 13 residues. The CDR3 sequence is CASSQRERYGYTF. In DNA form, the CDR3 reads TGTGCCAGCAGCCAGAGGGAACGCTATGGCTACACCTTC.

The J gene is TRBJ2-7, the V gene TRBV19, with a possible D match to TRBD1 (6 bases). The CDR3 totals 13 residues. Germline V CDR1 and CDR2: LNHDA, SQIVND (reference sequence). Trimming cost V 3 bases and J 1 base, with 7 bases left between them. CDR3 residues: CASSIGQSYEQYF. CDR3 sequence (DNA): TGTGCCAGTAGTATCGGACAGTCCTACGAGCAGTACTTC.

The V and J genes are TRBV11-1 and TRBJ1-1, with D possibly TRBD1 on 5 matching bases. The CDR3 is 14 amino acids. V lost 4 bases and J 1 base, leaving 10 bases between the germline ends. Germline CDR1 reads SGHAT; CDR2 reads FQDESV (reference sequence). CDR3 amino acids: CASSWGGGNTEAFF. DNA for the CDR3: TGTGCCAGCAGCTGGGGCGGGGGGAACACTGAAGCTTTCTTT. Full variable domain (outside the CDR3, taken from reference TRBV11-1 and TRBJ1-1): EAEVAQSPRYKITEKSQAVAFWCDPISGHATLYWYRQILGQGPELLVQFQDESVVDDSQLPKDRFSAERLKGVDSTLKIQPAELGDSAMYLCASSWGGGNTEAFFGQGTRLTVV.